Below are 16 T cell receptor beta chains sequenced from a single sample in a study of CD8 T cells in Susac syndrome. It was with random hexamers that 0.5 to 1 ug RNA was reverse transcribed. TCRdb analysed the immunoSEQ multiplex PCR reads with MiXCR anew, one entry per CDR3 protein. Of fewer than 300,000 distinct CDR3 sequences in the sample, around 83% were seen once. The sequencing sample was made of CD8+ T cells from PBMCs. The receptors stem from a human donor with multiple sclerosis.

This chain uses TRBV6-5 with TRBJ2-1, with 7 nucleotides matching TRBD1. The length of the CDR3 is 19 residues. V lost 1 base to trimming and J lost 4 bases; unmatched junction nucleotides: 16. Germline-derived CDR1 and CDR2 are MNHEY and SVGAGI. The chain's CDR3 is CASSYCRGGALWSYNEQFF. For the CDR3, the DNA is TGTGCCAGCAGTTACTGTCGAGGGGGCGCCTTATGGTCTTACAATGAGCAGTTCTTC.

J is TRBJ2-4 and V is TRBV7-9; D gene unclear. V was cut by 5 bases and J by 0 bases, with 11 bases left in between. CDR1 and CDR2 (germline): SEHNR, FQNEAQ (reference sequence). The CDR3 sequence is 15 residues long. The CDR3 sequence: CASSPPSLAKNIQYF. The CDR3 bases are TGTGCCAGCAGCCCACCCTCACTAGCCAAAAACATTCAGTACTTC. Supplemented by reference TRBV7-9 and TRBJ2-4, the full variable domain reads DTGVSQNPRHKITKRGQNVTFRCDPISEHNRLYWYRQTLGQGPEFLTYFQNEAQLEKSRLLSDRFSAERPKGSFSTLEIQRTEQGDSAMYLCASSPPSLAKNIQYFGAGTRLSVL.

This clonotype was observed once. V usage is TRBV20-1 and J usage is TRBJ2-6; 13 positions match TRBD2. CDR3 length equals 18 residues. J gave up 2 bases and V 0 bases, and 4 bases lay outside the gene matches. In germline, CDR1 is DFQATT, CDR2 SNEGSKA (reference sequence). CDR3 loop: CSARERTSGSTGANVLTF. The CDR3, as DNA: TGCAGTGCTAGAGAGAGGACTAGCGGGAGCACTGGGGCCAACGTCCTGACTTTC.

This clonotype was observed a handful of times. This chain connects TRBV7-8 to TRBJ2-7; 11 nucleotides align to TRBD2. The germline V gene has CDR1 SGHVS and CDR2 FQNEAQ. J lost 1 base, V lost 0 bases, and 8 bases had no gene match. This CDR3 spans 18 amino acids. CDR3 sequence: CASSLALAGGYLSYEQYF. The CDR3 DNA is TGTGCCAGCAGCTTAGCGTTAGCGGGAGGGTATCTTTCCTACGAGCAGTACTTC.

This rearrangement joins TRBV4-1 to TRBJ2-1; TRBD2 matches 7 bases. CDR3 length: 15 residues. J lost 7 bases, V lost 1 base, and 7 bases had no gene match. Germline values: CDR1 MGHRA, CDR2 YSYEKL. The CDR3 is CASSQVYPSGNEQFF. In DNA form, the CDR3 reads TGCGCCAGCAGCCAAGTCTACCCTAGCGGTAATGAGCAGTTCTTC.

This chain joins TRBV29-1 and TRBJ2-7, with TRBD1 identical over 12 bases. This CDR3 is 18 amino acids long. Germline values: CDR1 SQVTM, CDR2 ANQGSEA. V gave up 2 bases and J gave up 1 base; unmatched junction bases: 12. In DNA, the CDR3 is TGCAGCGTTGAAAGTAGGGGGACAGGGGGCGTAGGGTCCTACGAGCAGTACTTC. As protein: CSVESRGTGGVGSYEQYF.

The chain links TRBV9 to TRBJ2-5, with a possible D match to TRBD1 (5 bases). Germline loops: CDR1 SGDLS, CDR2 YYNGEE. The length of the CDR3 is 14 residues. V lost 2 bases to trimming and J lost 1 base, with 9 bases between them. CDR3 residues: CASSVQGFQETQYF. The CDR3, as DNA: TGTGCCAGCAGCGTCCAGGGTTTCCAAGAGACCCAGTACTTC.

The chain combines TRBV28 with TRBJ1-2; D is unclear. CDR1 is MDHEN, CDR2 SYDVKM, per germline. This CDR3 contains 15 residues. V shed 4 bases and J shed 0 bases, with 12 bases lying between them. The CDR3 sequence is CASSYPTEANYGYTF. The CDR3, as DNA: TGTGCCAGCAGTTACCCGACTGAAGCTAACTATGGCTACACCTTC.

This chain joins TRBV11-2 and TRBJ2-3; D could derive from TRBD1 or TRBD2 (5 bases each). CDR3 length equals 15 residues. Trimming stripped 0 bases from V and 0 bases from J, with 7 bases between. Germline V gene data show CDR1 as SGHAT and CDR2 as FQNNGV. The CDR3 protein is CASSLDRDSTDTQYF. CDR3 in DNA: TGTGCCAGCAGCTTAGATAGGGACAGCACAGATACGCAGTATTTT. Variable domain in full (rest from reference TRBV11-2 and TRBJ2-3): EAGVAQSPRYKIIEKRQSVAFWCNPISGHATLYWYQQILGQGPKLLIQFQNNGVVDDSQLPKDRFSAERLKGVDSTLKIQPAKLEDSAVYLCASSLDRDSTDTQYFGPGTRLTVL.

V usage is TRBV7-6 and J usage is TRBJ2-7, with D maybe TRBD2 (5 bases). Trimming shortened V by 5 bases and J by 3 bases, and 17 bases separated the two germline ends. The germline CDR1 and CDR2 sequences are SGHVS and FNYEAQ. The CDR3 length is 15 residues. This CDR3 reads CASSTRRGGRYEQYF. CDR3 DNA sequence: TGTGCCAGCAGCACCCGCCGGGGTGGGCGCTACGAGCAGTACTTC.

V gene TRBV21-1 combines with J gene TRBJ2-7; the table's D call TRBD2 went unverified against the DNA. TRBV21-1 is a pseudogene locus. The CDR3 is made up of 15 amino acids. The DNA of the CDR3 is TGTGCCAGCCGTCCGTTGGGGACTCCGACCTACGAGCAGTACTTC. This encodes CASRPLGTPTYEQYF.

This clonotype showed up just once. This chain connects TRBV29-1 to TRBJ2-5; D perhaps matches TRBD2 (6 bases). The CDR3 spans 14 residues. The V end lost 7 bases, the J end lost 4 bases, and 19 bases lay between the germline ends. CDR1 and CDR2 from the germline V gene are SQVTM and ANQGSEA. CDR3 in DNA: TGCAGCGCGGGAAGACTAGGAGCAAGAGAGACCCAGTACTTC. Translated, it gives CSAGRLGARETQYF.

The chain links TRBV28 to TRBJ2-5; no definite D call. Deletions cut 4 bases from V and 5 bases from J, with 23 bases between. The CDR3 is 17 amino acids. From germline, CDR1 is MDHEN and CDR2 SYDVKM. For the CDR3, the DNA is TGTGCCAGCAGTTCTCTCCCAAGGGCCCGTGGAGCGGAGACCCAGTACTTC. Its translation: CASSSLPRARGAETQYF. The entire variable domain, with the rest obtained from reference TRBV28 and TRBJ2-5, is as follows: DVKVTQSSRYLVKRTGEKVFLECVQDMDHENMFWYRQDPGLGLRLIYFSYDVKMKEKGDIPEGYSVSREKKERFSLILESASTNQTSMYLCASSSLPRARGAETQYFGPGTRLLVL.

The chain's CDR3 is CASSIAGPSAGANVLTF. CDR3 sequence (DNA): TGTGCCAGTAGTATAGCAGGGCCCTCAGCGGGGGCCAACGTCCTGACTTTC. V is TRBV19 and J is TRBJ2-6; the D gene is possibly TRBD1 (5 bases). In germline, CDR1 is LNHDA, CDR2 SQIVND (reference sequence). This CDR3 spans 17 amino acids. Trimming removed 1 base from V and 4 bases from J, with 14 bases in between.

The chain carries TRBV6-1 and TRBJ2-7, with unresolved D. Germline CDR1 MNHNS, CDR2 SASEGT. The CDR3 sequence is 15 residues long. Deletions cut 2 bases from V and 3 bases from J, with 14 bases between. CDR3: CASSELGWASYEQYF. The DNA for the CDR3 is TGTGCCAGCAGTGAATTAGGCTGGGCTAGCTACGAGCAGTACTTC.

This clonotype was detected once. The gene calls are TRBV27 and TRBJ2-1; weak D call: TRBD2 (5 bases). CDR3 length: 15 residues. Germline V gene lookup returns CDR1 MNHEY and CDR2 SMNVEV (reference sequence). The ends were cut back, 3 bases at V and 7 bases at J, with 16 bases in the middle. DNA of the CDR3: TGTGCCAGCAGTTTTATTGGGAGCCGGCTAAATGAGCAGTTCTTC. Its translation: CASSFIGSRLNEQFF.